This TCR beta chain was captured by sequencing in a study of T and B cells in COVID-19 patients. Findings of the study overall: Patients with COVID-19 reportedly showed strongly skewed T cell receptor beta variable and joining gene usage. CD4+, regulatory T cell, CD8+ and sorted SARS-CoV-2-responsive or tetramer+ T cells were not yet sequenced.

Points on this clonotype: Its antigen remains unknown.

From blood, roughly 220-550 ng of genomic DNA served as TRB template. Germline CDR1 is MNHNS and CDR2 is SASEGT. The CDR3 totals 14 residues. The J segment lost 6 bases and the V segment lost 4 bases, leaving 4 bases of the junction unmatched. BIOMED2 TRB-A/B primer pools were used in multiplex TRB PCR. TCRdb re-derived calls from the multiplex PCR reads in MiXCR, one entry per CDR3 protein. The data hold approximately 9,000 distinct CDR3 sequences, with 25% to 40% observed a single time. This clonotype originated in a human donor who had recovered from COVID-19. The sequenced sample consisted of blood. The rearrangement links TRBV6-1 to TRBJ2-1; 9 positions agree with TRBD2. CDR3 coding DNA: TGTGCCAGCAGTGTAGGCGGGGGGGCCAATGAGCAGTTCTTC. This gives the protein CASSVGGGANEQFF.